This entry lists 26 T cell receptor beta chains sequenced from one sample in a study of read filtering for tumor transcriptome and immune sequencing. From roughly 390 ng of RNA, a library with molecular barcoded alpha/delta and beta/gamma adaptors was made. In TCRdb, the reads were re-called with MiXCR into one record per CDR3 protein. The data show approximately 20,000 distinct CDR3 sequences, more than 20% seen once. The source material was a population of CD138-negative cells sorted from bone marrow. All receptors derive from a donor over 35 with multiple myeloma.

The chain couples TRBV7-8 to TRBJ2-5; D might be TRBD1 (6 bases). The CDR3 has 15 amino acids. The germline V gene has CDR1 SGHVS and CDR2 FQNEAQ. With 0 bases removed from V and 9 bases from J, the gap between germline ends came to 17 bases. CDR3 sequence: CASSLAENPRGSQYF. DNA of the CDR3: TGTGCCAGCAGCTTAGCGGAAAACCCCAGGGGCTCCCAGTACTTC.

This chain uses TRBV28 with TRBJ1-1; D is possibly TRBD1 (6 bases). The germline CDR1 and CDR2 sequences are MDHEN and SYDVKM. The CDR3 is 13 residues long. Deletions cut 6 bases from V and 6 bases from J, with 14 bases between. CDR3 DNA sequence: TGTGCCAGCAGCCAGGGGAGGATCTCTGAAGCTTTCTTT. It codes for CASSQGRISEAFF. The full variable domain, rest sourced from reference TRBV28 and TRBJ1-1, is DVKVTQSSRYLVKRTGEKVFLECVQDMDHENMFWYRQDPGLGLRLIYFSYDVKMKEKGDIPEGYSVSREKKERFSLILESASTNQTSMYLCASSQGRISEAFFGQGTRLTVV.

V gene TRBV28 combines with J gene TRBJ2-5; a possible D gene is TRBD1 (5 bases). V was clipped by 2 bases and J by 2 bases, with 12 bases between them. The length of the CDR3 is 15 residues. Per germline, CDR1 MDHEN and CDR2 SYDVKM. The CDR3 reads CASSLVGARQETQYF. CDR3 in DNA: TGTGCCAGCAGTTTAGTTGGGGCGCGGCAAGAGACCCAGTACTTC.

This clonotype was counted at least ten times. This chain joins TRBV7-2 and TRBJ2-1; 12 bases are a match to TRBD2. Germline trimming cut 5 bases from V and 3 bases from J; bases unmatched to any gene: 5. The germline V gene encodes CDR1 SGHTA and CDR2 FQGNSA. The CDR3 contains 16 residues. The CDR3 here is CASSTRTSGNYNEQFF. Here the CDR3 DNA reads TGTGCCAGCAGCACGAGGACTAGCGGGAACTACAATGAGCAGTTCTTC.

This clonotype was counted only a few times. V is TRBV7-2 and J is TRBJ2-7; tentative D call: TRBD2 (5 bases). The CDR3 consists of 14 residues. The V gene lost 2 bases and the J gene lost 6 bases, with 14 bases spanning the gap. CDR1 is SGHTA, CDR2 FQGNSA, per germline. CDR3 in DNA: TGTGCCAGCAGCTTATGGACTGATACCTGCGAGCAGTACTTC. It encodes CASSLWTDTCEQYF.

At least ten counts were recorded for this clonotype. The chain couples TRBV2 to TRBJ2-1; 9 positions agree with TRBD2. The CDR3 totals 16 residues. With V trimmed by 11 bases and J by 0 bases, 11 bases remained unmatched. CDR1 SNHLY and CDR2 FYNNEI come from the germline V gene. The CDR3 reads CAGRSSGRSSYNEQFF. In DNA, the CDR3 is TGTGCCGGACGTTCGAGCGGGAGGAGCTCCTACAATGAGCAGTTCTTC.

The chain has TRBV29-1 and TRBJ2-5; 8 bases line up with TRBD2. V trimming: 5 bases; J trimming: 2 bases; junction bases outside the gene matches: 7. CDR3 length: 14 residues. CDR1 is SQVTM and CDR2 is ANQGSEA in the germline V gene. CDR3 loop: CSVRGGTRQETQYF. For the CDR3, the DNA is TGCAGCGTTAGAGGGGGGACTAGACAAGAGACCCAGTACTTC. The full variable domain, in which reference TRBV29-1 and TRBJ2-5 provide the parts outside the CDR3, is SAVISQKPSRDICQRGTSLTIQCQVDSQVTMMFWYRQQPGQSLTLIATANQGSEATYESGFVIDKFPISRPNLTFSTLTVSNMSPEDSSIYLCSVRGGTRQETQYFGPGTRLLVL.

This clonotype has ten or more counts. The V call is TRBV29-1, the J call TRBJ2-3; D tentatively reads TRBD1 or TRBD2 (5 bases each). This CDR3 is built from 13 residues. Germline values: CDR1 SQVTM, CDR2 ANQGSEA. Trimming cost V 6 bases and J 7 bases, with 17 bases left between them. CDR3 coding DNA: TGCAGCGTCGACGAGAGGGGCCAAAATACGCAGTATTTT. This sequence encodes CSVDERGQNTQYF.

On this clonotype: Given the absence of the conserved phenylalanine or tryptophan at the CDR3 end, a read error is likely. The CDR3 sequence: CATSDPDRLAETQYV. The CDR3 nucleotides read TGTGCCACCAGTGATCCTGACAGGCTCGCAGAGACCCAGTACGTC. V and J are TRBV24-1 and TRBJ2-5, with D possibly matching TRBD1 (6 bases). V was clipped by 3 bases and J by 4 bases, with 14 bases between them. The CDR3 is 15 amino acids. In germline, CDR1 is KGHDR, CDR2 SFDVKD.

This clonotype was counted many times. The genes are TRBV15 and TRBJ2-1; D remains unclear. The CDR3 consists of 13 residues. The V and J ends lost 2 bases and 9 bases respectively, with 11 bases between them. Germline CDR1 is LNHNV and CDR2 is YYDKDF (reference sequence). The CDR3 DNA follows: TGTGCCACCAGCAGAAAAACAAATGGTGAGCAGTTCTTC. This encodes CATSRKTNGEQFF.

With regard to this clonotype: A read error may account for a junction end that differs from germline. The chain joins TRBV11-2 to TRBJ2-1; D might be TRBD1 (5 bases). The CDR3 extends over 18 amino acids. The germline V gene has CDR1 SGHAT and CDR2 FQNNGV. CDR3 coding DNA: TGTGCCAGCGGCCTACGTTCACAGGAATATCTCTCCTGCAATGAGCAGTTCTTC. Amino acids: CASGLRSQEYLSCNEQFF.

In its sample, this clonotype ranks as medium-sized. A junction end diverges from the germline sequence, so it may reflect a read error. This sequence joins TRBV7-7 and TRBJ2-1; perhaps D is TRBD1 or TRBD2 (6 bases each). This CDR3 has 15 amino acids. Germline CDR1 is SSHAT and CDR2 is FNYEAQ (reference sequence). CDR3 in DNA: TGTGCTAGCAGCTTAGGGGGGCAGTCCTACAATGAGCAGTTCTTC. Translated: CASSLGGQSYNEQFF.

This clonotype was observed at least ten times. This chain joins TRBV5-1 and TRBJ2-1, with a possible D match to TRBD2 (5 bases). The CDR3 spans 14 residues. V was trimmed by 0 bases and J by 3 bases, leaving 7 bases between them. Germline V lookup: CDR1 SGHRS, CDR2 YFSETQ. In nucleotides, the CDR3 is TGCGCCAGCAGCTTGGGAACTAGCTACAATGAGCAGTTCTTC. Encoded protein: CASSLGTSYNEQFF.

In its sample, this clonotype was seen a few times. The V and J genes are TRBV4-1 and TRBJ2-5, with TRBD2 as a possible D gene (5 bases). From germline, CDR1 is MGHRA and CDR2 YSYEKL. There are 13 residues in the CDR3. V was trimmed by 0 bases and J by 8 bases, leaving 10 bases between them. CDR3 in amino acids: CASSQEGGPTQYF. DNA of the CDR3: TGCGCCAGCAGCCAAGAAGGCGGGCCCACCCAGTACTTC.

This clonotype was recorded only once. A much larger clonotype is one base distant, so this may be a read error. This is likely a read error, given that the CDR3 carries no conserved phenylalanine or tryptophan at its end. The V call is TRBV28, the J call TRBJ2-7; D is ambiguous. CDR1 is MDHEN, CDR2 SYDVKM, per germline. The CDR3 runs 11 residues. Trimming shortened V by 8 bases and J by 3 bases, and 8 bases separated the two germline ends. The CDR3 protein is CASGYYYEQYL. CDR3 DNA sequence: TGTGCCAGCGGTTACTACTACGAGCAGTACCTC.

This clonotype has a count of ten or more. J is TRBJ2-1 and V is TRBV3-1; D ambiguous. Trimming removed 1 base at V and 4 bases at J, with 8 bases between. Germline CDR1 reads LGHDT; CDR2 reads YNNKEL (reference sequence). This CDR3 comprises 14 residues. The CDR3 protein is CASSQVLGYNEQFF. As DNA, the CDR3 is TGTGCCAGCAGCCAAGTTCTCGGTTACAATGAGCAGTTCTTC.

This clonotype was detected many times. The CDR3 reads CASSPGSSGANVLTF. The DNA of the CDR3 is TGTGCCAGCAGTCCAGGGAGCTCTGGGGCCAACGTCCTGACTTTC. The V call is TRBV6-6, the J call TRBJ2-6; D possibly matches TRBD1 or TRBD2 (5 bases each). The CDR3 spans 15 residues. Trimming removed 5 bases from V and 0 bases from J, with 8 bases in between. CDR1 and CDR2 from the germline V gene are MNHNY and SVGAGI (reference sequence).

This clonotype was recorded many times. The rearrangement uses TRBV12-3 or TRBV12-4 and TRBJ2-1; a possible D gene is TRBD2 (6 bases). The length of the CDR3 is 12 residues. V was trimmed by 7 bases and J by 10 bases, leaving 14 bases between them. The CDR3 DNA is TGTGCCAGCACCCCGACTAGAGAGGAGCAGTTCTTC. Translating it yields CASTPTREEQFF.

At least ten counts were recorded for this clonotype. The rearrangement joins TRBV28 to TRBJ1-1; D is unresolved. In germline, CDR1 is MDHEN, CDR2 SYDVKM. V lost 6 bases to trimming and J lost 1 base, with 12 bases between them. The CDR3 has 14 residues. The CDR3 sequence is CASRVIRGNTEAFF. The CDR3 DNA reads as TGTGCCAGCAGGGTAATTCGGGGGAACACTGAAGCTTTCTTT. The whole variable domain, filled in from reference TRBV28 and TRBJ1-1, reads DVKVTQSSRYLVKRTGEKVFLECVQDMDHENMFWYRQDPGLGLRLIYFSYDVKMKEKGDIPEGYSVSREKKERFSLILESASTNQTSMYLCASRVIRGNTEAFFGQGTRLTVV.

This clonotype showed up just a few times. This sequence joins TRBV20-1 and TRBJ2-3, with D perhaps TRBD2 (6 bases). The CDR3 loop spans 14 amino acids. From germline, CDR1 is DFQATT and CDR2 SNEGSKA (reference sequence). Trimming took off 6 bases at V and 2 bases at J, with 15 bases between the two ends. This chain's CDR3 is CSARPPGLTDTQYF. In DNA, the CDR3 is TGCAGTGCCCGACCCCCGGGACTCACAGATACGCAGTATTTT.

This clonotype has ten or more counts. The rearrangement links TRBV20-1 to TRBJ1-5; 7 bases are shared with TRBD1. The CDR3 runs to 15 residues. Germline loops: CDR1 DFQATT, CDR2 SNEGSKA (reference sequence). The trim removed 4 bases at V and 3 bases at J, leaving 9 bases unmatched. CDR3 coding DNA: TGCAGTGCTACCCGAAGAGACAGGGACAATCAGCCCCAGCATTTT. Its translation: CSATRRDRDNQPQHF.

The table lists this clonotype with a few counts. The gene calls are TRBV2 and TRBJ2-5, with unresolved D. Between the trimmed V and J ends, which lost 8 bases and 0 bases, there was a span of 7 bases. The germline V gene encodes CDR1 SNHLY and CDR2 FYNNEI. The CDR3 length is 12 residues. The CDR3 DNA reads as TGTGCCAGCTGGGCGTACCAAGAGACCCAGTACTTC. It codes for CASWAYQETQYF.

The V and J genes are TRBV2 and TRBJ2-3; a weak D match, TRBD2 (5 bases). The CDR3 is 16 amino acids. CDR1 is SNHLY and CDR2 is FYNNEI in the germline V gene. V lost 4 bases, J lost 2 bases, and 16 bases lay in between. The CDR3 sequence: CASSGEPGGLTDTQYF. For the CDR3, the DNA is TGTGCCAGCAGTGGGGAGCCTGGCGGGCTCACAGATACGCAGTATTTT.

This clonotype was recorded at least ten times. This chain joins TRBV28 and TRBJ2-3, with 7 bases identical to TRBD1. The germline V gene encodes CDR1 MDHEN and CDR2 SYDVKM. There are 14 residues in the CDR3. The ends lost 6 bases at V and 0 bases at J; junction bases unmatched: 3. CDR3 amino acids: CASRTGDSTDTQYF. The DNA of the CDR3 is TGTGCCAGCAGAACAGGGGATAGCACAGATACGCAGTATTTT.

The gene calls are TRBV28 and TRBJ2-7; 8 bases match TRBD1. The CDR3 has 17 amino acids. CDR1 is MDHEN, CDR2 SYDVKM, per germline. Trimming cost V 2 bases and J 4 bases; bases outside gene matches: 13. The CDR3 bases are TGTGCCAGCAGTTTAAGGCTCGGGACAGGCTTAAGTTACGAGCAGTACTTC. Translating it yields CASSLRLGTGLSYEQYF.

This clonotype was seen ten or more times. V usage is TRBV7-8 and J usage is TRBJ2-7, with unresolved D. V was shortened by 5 bases and J by 7 bases, with 12 bases between the two germline ends. Germline CDR1 and CDR2: SGHVS and FQNEAQ. CDR3 length: 12 residues. In DNA form, the CDR3 reads TGTGCCAGCAGCACCCGATCTCGGGAGCAGTACTTC. Its translation: CASSTRSREQYF.